Listed below are T cell receptor beta chains from one sample, sequenced in a study of OX40 agonist ivuxolimab in advanced cancers. Sequencing was performed with immunoSEQ multiplex PCR; in TCRdb, only in-frame clones are kept and a portion is missing. The sample yields 60,000 to 100,000 clones, about 94% seen once. Sample: CD4+ or CD8+ T cells sorted from blood, taken in a trial of the OX40 agonist ivuxolimab. The receptors derive from an adult with an advanced solid tumor such as melanoma, head and neck, liver or kidney cancer. Both conserved end residues are part of each CDR3. The order of the fields is clone size, D gene, V gene, J gene, CDR3 protein, CDR3 DNA. The D gene is left open where the match is weak. Rows may omit the clone size; those that give it use once, few, many or a size class.

>once|.|TRBV6-5|TRBJ2-7
CASSSQGTRRTYEQYF
TGTGCCAGCAGTTCCCAAGGGACAAGGAGAACCTACGAGCAGTACTTC
>.|.|TRBV5-5|TRBJ2-7
CASSQGSYEQYF
TGTGCCAGCAGCCAGGGGAGCTACGAGCAGTACTTC
>.|.|TRBV4-3|TRBJ2-2
CASSQDWSGTGELFF
TGCGCCAGCAGCCAAGATTGGTCGGGGACCGGGGAGCTGTTTTTT
>.|.|TRBV27|TRBJ2-3
CASSSSAGTMSTDTQYF
TGTGCCAGCAGTTCATCTGCCGGGACCATGAGCACAGATACGCAGTATTTT
>.|.|TRBV4-1|TRBJ1-5
CASSQGDYSNQPQHF
TGCGCCAGCAGCCAAGGGGACTATAGCAATCAGCCCCAGCATTTT
>.|TRBD1|TRBV6-5|TRBJ2-1
CASSYRGPVVNEQFF
TGTGCCAGCAGTTATAGGGGGCCGGTCGTCAATGAGCAGTTCTTC
>.|.|TRBV7-9|TRBJ2-7
CASSSWGGQHEQYF
TGTGCCAGCAGCTCTTGGGGGGGGCAGCACGAGCAGTACTTC
>.|.|TRBV4-1|TRBJ1-1
CASSQDSTEAFF
TGCGCCAGCAGCCAAGATAGTACTGAAGCTTTCTTT
>once|.|TRBV4-3|TRBJ2-1
CASSQDRGISYNEQFF
TGCGCCAGCAGCCAAGATCGAGGGATTTCCTACAATGAGCAGTTCTTC
>.|TRBD2|TRBV7-3|TRBJ2-7
CASSLASGSVNEQYF
TGTGCCAGCAGCTTAGCTAGCGGGAGTGTGAACGAGCAGTACTTC
>.|TRBD1|TRBV6-5|TRBJ1-1
CASQGVWGLNTEAFF
TGTGCCAGCCAGGGGGTATGGGGCTTGAACACTGAAGCTTTCTTT
>.|.|TRBV29-1|TRBJ1-2
CSVVTDPGGYGYTF
TGCAGCGTTGTAACAGATCCCGGCGGCTATGGCTACACCTTC
>.|TRBD2|TRBV4-1|TRBJ2-1
CASSQGAGGAYNEQFF
TGCGCCAGCAGCCAAGGGGCGGGGGGCGCGTACAATGAGCAGTTCTTC
>.|TRBD1|TRBV5-5|TRBJ2-7
CASSADRGTYEQYF
TGTGCCAGCAGCGCGGACAGGGGAACCTACGAGCAGTACTTC
>.|TRBD1|TRBV5-1|TRBJ1-4
CASSLVGTGGNEKLFF
TGCGCCAGCAGCTTGGTCGGGACAGGGGGTAATGAAAAACTGTTTTTT
>.|.|TRBV20-1|TRBJ1-2
CSAPSAYGYTF
TGCAGTGCACCCAGCGCCTATGGCTACACCTTC
>few|.|TRBV7-8|TRBJ2-1
CASSLGPSLEFF
TGTGCCAGCAGCTTAGGCCCAAGTTTAGAGTTCTTC
>.|TRBD2|TRBV9|TRBJ2-2
CASSVVVAGPSGELFF
TGTGCCAGCAGCGTAGTCGTAGCGGGGCCCTCGGGGGAGCTGTTTTTT
>.|.|TRBV11-2|TRBJ1-3
CASSQGQNSGNTIYF
TGTGCCAGCAGCCAAGGACAGAACTCTGGAAACACCATATATTTT
>.|.|TRBV15|TRBJ2-6
CATLRPGANVLTF
TGTGCCACCCTTCGGCCGGGGGCCAACGTCCTGACTTTC
>.|TRBD1|TRBV7-9|TRBJ2-7
CASSPDRGPTFYEQYF
TGTGCCAGCAGCCCCGACAGGGGTCCGACTTTTTACGAGCAGTACTTC
>.|TRBD2|TRBV6-1|TRBJ2-3
CASTGTSSYTDTQYF
TGTGCCAGCACGGGGACTAGCAGTTACACAGATACGCAGTATTTT
>.|TRBD2|TRBV7-3|TRBJ2-1
CASSLIGTSNEQFF
TGTGCCAGCAGCTTAATCGGGACTAGCAATGAGCAGTTCTTC
>.|.|TRBV5-1|TRBJ2-7
CASSLDQVGSYEQYF
TGCGCCAGCAGCTTGGACCAGGTGGGATCCTACGAGCAGTACTTC
>.|.|TRBV4-1|TRBJ2-7
CASSQARGGYEQYF
TGCGCCAGCAGCCAAGCCAGGGGAGGCTACGAGCAGTACTTC